The rows below give T cell receptor beta chains drawn from one sample of a study of shared clonotypes between healthy human individuals. Sequencing used immunoSEQ multiplex PCR; TCRdb keeps in-frame clones, though not all of them. The sample shows roughly 490,000 clones, 79% of them seen only once. Source material: PBMCs. The receptors were gathered from a woman aged 40-49 years in good health. Some clones in this sample may be carry-over from other donors' samples. Each CDR3 is given with its conserved first and last residue. A D gene is named only where the DNA matches it firmly. Clone size is not always given. Where it is, it says once, few, many or a class for expanded clones.

-,-,TRBJ2-7,TRBV27,CASSLSGPTNEQYF
TRBD2,-,TRBJ2-2,TRBV19,CASSLLAGNTGELFF
-,-,TRBJ2-5,TRBV10-3,CAISPDSLGETQYF
TRBD1,-,TRBJ2-5,TRBV2,CASSDRGKGALQETQYF
-,-,TRBJ1-1,TRBV5-1,CASSSLTGMNTEAFF
-,-,TRBJ2-7,TRBV6-5,CASSWAQGTLSYEQYF
-,-,TRBJ1-3,TRBV18,CASSPAQAGFSGNTIYF
-,-,TRBJ1-4,TRBV18,CASSPRGHNNEKLFF
TRBD1,-,TRBJ2-7,TRBV19,CASSSQGSYEQQYF
-,-,TRBJ2-7,TRBV9,CASSPIGGYEQYF
-,-,TRBJ2-7,TRBV1,CTSSQFAVSSYEQYF
-,-,TRBJ1-3,TRBV7-6,CASSLVGEAGNTIYF
-,once,TRBJ2-2,TRBV29-1,CSVGNTGELFF
-,-,TRBJ2-2,TRBV5-1,CASSDDLGGELFF
-,-,TRBJ2-3,TRBV4-2,CASSQPSSTDTQYF
-,once,TRBJ1-1,TRBV28,CASSPRTENTEAFF
TRBD2,once,TRBJ2-7,TRBV27,CASARLAGAYEQYF
-,-,TRBJ1-5,TRBV12-2,CASRLVCPENSNQPQHF
TRBD1,-,TRBJ2-5,TRBV5-4,CASSWEGQGETQYF
TRBD1,few,TRBJ1-1,TRBV15,CATSKELGQGAEAFF
-,-,TRBJ2-5,TRBV2,CASSEDSGETQYF
TRBD1,-,TRBJ1-3,TRBV7-9,CASSLLRDRDNTIYF
-,-,TRBJ2-2,TRBV9,CASTPGTNTGELFF
-,once,TRBJ1-4,TRBV27,CASSPSTDEKLFF
TRBD2,-,TRBJ2-3,TRBV7-6,CASSSQRGCDTQYF
TRBD2,-,TRBJ2-7,TRBV7-8,CASSPRTSDLGEQYF
TRBD1,-,TRBJ2-7,TRBV5-1,CASSLAGQGFGEQYF
-,-,TRBJ2-7,TRBV2,CASSEVTGPYEQYF
-,-,TRBJ2-5,TRBV11-2,CASSRPGPHRGETQYF
TRBD2,-,TRBJ2-7,TRBV12-5,CASGLILAGSYEQYF
-,-,TRBJ2-3,TRBV7-2,CASSFMGSNTDTQYF
-,-,TRBJ2-5,TRBV5-6,CASSLLGSALQETQYF
-,-,TRBJ1-5,TRBV28,CASSFEGQPQHF
-,-,TRBJ2-5,TRBV14,CASSPGTQTQYF
TRBD1,many,TRBJ1-2,TRBV20-1,CSADREHGYTF
-,-,TRBJ2-1,TRBV5-1,CASSLGGDSRLDEQFF
-,-,TRBJ2-6,TRBV19,CASSIIGQGVAGANVLTF